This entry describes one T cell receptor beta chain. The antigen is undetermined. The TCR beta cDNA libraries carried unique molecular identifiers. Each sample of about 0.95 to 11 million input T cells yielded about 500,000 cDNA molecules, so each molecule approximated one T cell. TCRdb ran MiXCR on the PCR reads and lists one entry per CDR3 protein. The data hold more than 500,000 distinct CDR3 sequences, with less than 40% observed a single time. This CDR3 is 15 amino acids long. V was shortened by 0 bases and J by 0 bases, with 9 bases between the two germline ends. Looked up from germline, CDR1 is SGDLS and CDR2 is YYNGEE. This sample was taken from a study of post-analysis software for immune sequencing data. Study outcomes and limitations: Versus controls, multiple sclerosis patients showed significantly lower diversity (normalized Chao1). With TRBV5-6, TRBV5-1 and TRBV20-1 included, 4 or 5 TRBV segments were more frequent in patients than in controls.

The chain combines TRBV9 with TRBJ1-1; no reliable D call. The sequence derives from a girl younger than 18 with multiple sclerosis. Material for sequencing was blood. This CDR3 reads CASSVAHGMNTEAFF. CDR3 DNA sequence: TGTGCCAGCAGCGTAGCACACGGCATGAACACTGAAGCTTTCTTT.